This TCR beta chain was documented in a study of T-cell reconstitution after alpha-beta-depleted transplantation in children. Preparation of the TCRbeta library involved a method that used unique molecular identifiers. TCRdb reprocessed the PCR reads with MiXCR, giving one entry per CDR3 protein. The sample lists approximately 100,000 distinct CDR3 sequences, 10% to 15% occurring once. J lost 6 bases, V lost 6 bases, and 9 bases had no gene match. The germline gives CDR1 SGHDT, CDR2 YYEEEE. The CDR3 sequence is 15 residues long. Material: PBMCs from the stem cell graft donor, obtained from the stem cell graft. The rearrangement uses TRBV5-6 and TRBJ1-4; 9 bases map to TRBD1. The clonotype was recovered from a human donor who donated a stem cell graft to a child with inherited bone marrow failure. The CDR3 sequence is CASTVQGAGDEKLFF. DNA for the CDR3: TGTGCCAGCACCGTACAGGGGGCCGGTGATGAAAAACTGTTTTTT.